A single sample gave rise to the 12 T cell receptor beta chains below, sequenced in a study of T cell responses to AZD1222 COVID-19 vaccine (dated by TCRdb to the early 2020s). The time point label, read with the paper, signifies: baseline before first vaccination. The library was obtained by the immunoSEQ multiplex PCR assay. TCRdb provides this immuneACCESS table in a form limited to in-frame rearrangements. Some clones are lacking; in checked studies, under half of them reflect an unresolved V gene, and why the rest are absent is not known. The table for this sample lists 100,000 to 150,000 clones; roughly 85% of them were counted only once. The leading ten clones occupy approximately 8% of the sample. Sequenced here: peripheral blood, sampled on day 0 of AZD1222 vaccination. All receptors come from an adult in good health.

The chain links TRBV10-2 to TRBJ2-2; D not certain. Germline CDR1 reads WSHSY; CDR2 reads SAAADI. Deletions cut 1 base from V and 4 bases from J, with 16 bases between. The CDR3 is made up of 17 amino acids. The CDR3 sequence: CASSELSAGVPTGELFF. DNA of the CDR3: TGCGCCAGCAGTGAGTTGTCGGCAGGAGTGCCCACCGGGGAGCTGTTTTTT.

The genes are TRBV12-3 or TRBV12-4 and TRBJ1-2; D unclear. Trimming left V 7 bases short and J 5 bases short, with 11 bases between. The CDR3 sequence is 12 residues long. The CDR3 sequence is CASTLEGYGYTF. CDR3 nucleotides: TGTGCCAGCACCCTTGAGGGTTATGGCTACACCTTC.

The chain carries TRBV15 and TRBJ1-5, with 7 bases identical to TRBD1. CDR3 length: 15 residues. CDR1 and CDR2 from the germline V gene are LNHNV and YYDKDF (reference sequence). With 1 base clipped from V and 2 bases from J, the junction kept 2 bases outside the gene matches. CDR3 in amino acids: CATSRATGGNQPQHF. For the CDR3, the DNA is TGTGCCACCAGCAGAGCAACAGGGGGCAATCAGCCCCAGCATTTT.

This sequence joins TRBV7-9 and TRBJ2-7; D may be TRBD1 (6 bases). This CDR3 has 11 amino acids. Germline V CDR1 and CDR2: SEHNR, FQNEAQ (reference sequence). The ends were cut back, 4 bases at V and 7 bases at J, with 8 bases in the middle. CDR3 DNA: TGTGCCAGCAGCTCAGGGGATGAGCAGTACTTC. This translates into CASSSGDEQYF.

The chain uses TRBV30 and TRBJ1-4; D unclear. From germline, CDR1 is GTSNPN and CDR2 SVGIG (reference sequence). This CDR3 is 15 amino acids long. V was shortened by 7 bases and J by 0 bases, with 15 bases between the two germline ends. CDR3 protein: CAFATAPTTNEKLFF. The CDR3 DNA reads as TGTGCCTTCGCCACCGCCCCCACAACTAATGAAAAACTGTTTTTT.

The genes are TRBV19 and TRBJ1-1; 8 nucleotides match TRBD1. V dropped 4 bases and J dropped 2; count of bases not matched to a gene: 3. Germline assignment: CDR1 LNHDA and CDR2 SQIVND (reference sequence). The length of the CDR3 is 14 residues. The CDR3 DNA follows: TGTGCCAGTAGTAAGGGACAGGTAAACACTGAAGCTTTCTTT. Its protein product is CASSKGQVNTEAFF.

CDR3 in amino acids: CASSATGATNEKLFF. The CDR3 DNA is TGTGCCAGCAGCGCTACAGGCGCAACTAATGAAAAACTGTTTTTT. The chain combines TRBV9 with TRBJ1-4; a possible D gene is TRBD1 (5 bases). Looked up from germline, CDR1 is SGDLS and CDR2 is YYNGEE. V lost 3 bases to trimming and J lost 0 bases, with 9 bases between them. CDR3 length: 15 amino acids.

CDR3 loop: CASRDGTGNQPQHF. CDR3 in DNA: TGTGCCAGTAGGGACGGGACTGGGAATCAGCCCCAGCATTTT. The chain employs TRBV19 and TRBJ1-5; tentative D call: TRBD1 (5 bases). This CDR3 comprises 14 residues. The germline V and J ends were trimmed by 6 bases and 4 bases, with 13 bases remaining between them. CDR1 is LNHDA, CDR2 SQIVND, per germline (reference sequence).

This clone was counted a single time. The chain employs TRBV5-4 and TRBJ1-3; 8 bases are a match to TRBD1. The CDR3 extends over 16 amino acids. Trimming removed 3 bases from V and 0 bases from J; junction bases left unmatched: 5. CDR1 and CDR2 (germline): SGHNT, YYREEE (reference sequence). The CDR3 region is CASSSGGPFSGNTIYF. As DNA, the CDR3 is TGTGCCAGCAGCTCAGGGGGCCCCTTCTCTGGAAACACCATATATTTT.

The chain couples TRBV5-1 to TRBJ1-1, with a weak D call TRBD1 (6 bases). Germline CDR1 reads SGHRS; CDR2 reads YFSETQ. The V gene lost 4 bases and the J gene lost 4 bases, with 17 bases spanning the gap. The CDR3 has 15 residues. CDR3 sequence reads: CASSLTDRTSTEAFF. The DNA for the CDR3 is TGCGCCAGCAGCCTAACGGACAGAACAAGCACTGAAGCTTTCTTT.

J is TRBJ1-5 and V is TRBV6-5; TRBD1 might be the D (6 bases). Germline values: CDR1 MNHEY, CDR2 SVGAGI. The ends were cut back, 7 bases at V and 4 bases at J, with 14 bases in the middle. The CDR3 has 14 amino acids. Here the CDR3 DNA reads TGTGCCAGCACCGCCGGGGGCGGAAATCAGCCCCAGCATTTT. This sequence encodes CASTAGGGNQPQHF.

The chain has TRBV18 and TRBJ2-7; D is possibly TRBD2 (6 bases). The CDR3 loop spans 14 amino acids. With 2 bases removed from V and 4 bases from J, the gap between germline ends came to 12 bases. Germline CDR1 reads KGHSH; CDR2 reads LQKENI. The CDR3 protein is CASSPTSLSYEQYF. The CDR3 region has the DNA TGTGCCAGCTCACCAACTAGCTTGTCTTACGAGCAGTACTTC.